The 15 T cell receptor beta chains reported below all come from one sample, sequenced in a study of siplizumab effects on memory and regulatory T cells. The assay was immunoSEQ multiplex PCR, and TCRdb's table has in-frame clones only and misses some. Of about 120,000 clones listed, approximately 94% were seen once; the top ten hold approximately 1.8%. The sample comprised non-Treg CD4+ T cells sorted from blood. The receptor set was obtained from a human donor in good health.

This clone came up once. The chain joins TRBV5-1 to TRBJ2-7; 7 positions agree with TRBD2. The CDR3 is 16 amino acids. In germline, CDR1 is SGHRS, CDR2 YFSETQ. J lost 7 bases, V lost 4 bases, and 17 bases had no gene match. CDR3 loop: CASSPPFGGSGKEQYF. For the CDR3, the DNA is TGCGCCAGCAGCCCCCCGTTCGGGGGGTCCGGTAAGGAGCAGTACTTC.

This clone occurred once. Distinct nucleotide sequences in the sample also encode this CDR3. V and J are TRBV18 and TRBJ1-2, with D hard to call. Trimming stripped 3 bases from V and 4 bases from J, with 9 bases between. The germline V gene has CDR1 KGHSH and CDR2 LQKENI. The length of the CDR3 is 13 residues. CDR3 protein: CASSPDGAYGYTF. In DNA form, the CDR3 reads TGTGCCAGCTCACCGGACGGCGCCTATGGCTACACCTTC.

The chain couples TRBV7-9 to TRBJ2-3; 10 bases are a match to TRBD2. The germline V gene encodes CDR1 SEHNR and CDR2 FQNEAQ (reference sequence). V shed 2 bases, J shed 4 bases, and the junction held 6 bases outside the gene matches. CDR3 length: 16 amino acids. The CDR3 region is CASSLSLAGVSDTQYF. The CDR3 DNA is TGTGCCAGCAGCTTAAGCCTAGCGGGAGTGTCAGATACGCAGTATTTT. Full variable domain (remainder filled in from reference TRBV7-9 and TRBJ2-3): DTGVSQNPRHKITKRGQNVTFRCDPISEHNRLYWYRQTLGQGPEFLTYFQNEAQLEKSRLLSDRFSAERPKGSFSTLEIQRTEQGDSAMYLCASSLSLAGVSDTQYFGPGTRLTVL.

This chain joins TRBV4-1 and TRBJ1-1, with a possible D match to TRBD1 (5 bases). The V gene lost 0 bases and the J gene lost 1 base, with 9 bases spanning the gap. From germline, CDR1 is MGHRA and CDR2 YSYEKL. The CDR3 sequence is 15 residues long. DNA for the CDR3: TGCGCCAGCAGCCAAGAGGGGGGGAGGAACACTGAAGCTTTCTTT. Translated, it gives CASSQEGGRNTEAFF.

The CDR3 region is CASSPRQGMNTEAFF. DNA of the CDR3: TGTGCCAGCAGCCCCAGACAGGGGATGAACACTGAAGCTTTCTTT. The J gene is TRBJ1-1, the V gene TRBV7-9; 8 positions agree with TRBD1. Germline V gene data show CDR1 as SEHNR and CDR2 as FQNEAQ (reference sequence). This CDR3 comprises 15 residues. Germline trimming cut 5 bases from V and 0 bases from J; bases unmatched to any gene: 5.

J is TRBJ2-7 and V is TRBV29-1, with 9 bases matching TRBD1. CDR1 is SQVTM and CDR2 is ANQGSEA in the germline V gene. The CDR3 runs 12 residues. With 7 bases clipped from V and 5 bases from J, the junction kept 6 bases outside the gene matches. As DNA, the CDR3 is TGCAGCGCCAACAGGGGGCGGGACGAGCAGTACTTC. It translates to CSANRGRDEQYF.

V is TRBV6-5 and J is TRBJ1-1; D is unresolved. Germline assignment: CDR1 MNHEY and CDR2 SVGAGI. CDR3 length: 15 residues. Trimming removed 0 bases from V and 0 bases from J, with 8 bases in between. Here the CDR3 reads CASSYSAAMNTEAFF. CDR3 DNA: TGTGCCAGCAGTTACTCGGCAGCCATGAACACTGAAGCTTTCTTT.

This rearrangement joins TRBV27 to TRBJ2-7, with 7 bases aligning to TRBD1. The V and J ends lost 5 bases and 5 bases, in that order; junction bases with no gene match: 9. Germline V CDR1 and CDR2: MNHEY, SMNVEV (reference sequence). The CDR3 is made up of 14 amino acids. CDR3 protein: CASSPPGTENEQYF. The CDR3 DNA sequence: TGTGCCAGCAGTCCTCCCGGGACAGAAAACGAGCAGTACTTC.

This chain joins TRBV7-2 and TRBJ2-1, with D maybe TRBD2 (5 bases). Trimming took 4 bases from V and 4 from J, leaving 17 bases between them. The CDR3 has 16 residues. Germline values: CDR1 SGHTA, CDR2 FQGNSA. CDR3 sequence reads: CASSSASPLRYNEQFF. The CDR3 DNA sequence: TGTGCCAGCAGCTCGGCTAGCCCTCTACGGTACAATGAGCAGTTCTTC.

The CDR3 region has the DNA TGTGCCAGCTCACGGACTCAGGCAGGGCGCGATATCGGCAATCAGCCCCAGCATTTT. Its protein product is CASSRTQAGRDIGNQPQHF. This chain connects TRBV18 to TRBJ1-5, with D possibly matching TRBD1 (5 bases). This CDR3 is built from 19 residues. Per germline, CDR1 KGHSH and CDR2 LQKENI. V lost 4 bases and J lost 2, with 24 bases in between.

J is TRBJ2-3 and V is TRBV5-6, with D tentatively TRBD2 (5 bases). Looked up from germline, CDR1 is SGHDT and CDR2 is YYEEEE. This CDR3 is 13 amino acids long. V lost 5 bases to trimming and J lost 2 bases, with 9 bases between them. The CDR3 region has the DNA TGTGCCAGCAGTCCGGGGTCCACAGATACGCAGTATTTT. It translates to CASSPGSTDTQYF.

The CDR3 region has the DNA TGTGCCAGCAGCCCAGGGACTAGCGGGGGGAACACCGGGGAGCTGTTTTTT. Translated, it gives CASSPGTSGGNTGELFF. The V and J genes are TRBV9 and TRBJ2-2; 14 nucleotides match TRBD2. Germline V gene sequence: CDR1 SGDLS, CDR2 YYNGEE. The CDR3 loop spans 17 amino acids. The V segment lost 4 bases and the J segment 1 base; nucleotides outside the gene matches: 3.

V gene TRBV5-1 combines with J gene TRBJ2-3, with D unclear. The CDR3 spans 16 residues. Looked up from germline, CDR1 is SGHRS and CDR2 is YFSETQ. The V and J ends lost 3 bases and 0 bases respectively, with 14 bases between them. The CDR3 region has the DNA TGCGCCAGCAGCTCATACTCCCTTTTTAGCACAGATACGCAGTATTTT. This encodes CASSSYSLFSTDTQYF.

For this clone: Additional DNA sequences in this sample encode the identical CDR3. The CDR3 spells CASSYSGTGLYEQYF. The CDR3, as DNA: TGTGCCAGCAGTTACTCCGGGACAGGGTTGTACGAGCAGTACTTC. The chain joins TRBV6-5 to TRBJ2-7; 9 bases align to TRBD1. This CDR3 is 15 amino acids long. V was pared by 0 bases and J by 4 bases, with 4 bases of the junction left unmatched. Germline V gene lookup returns CDR1 MNHEY and CDR2 SVGAGI.

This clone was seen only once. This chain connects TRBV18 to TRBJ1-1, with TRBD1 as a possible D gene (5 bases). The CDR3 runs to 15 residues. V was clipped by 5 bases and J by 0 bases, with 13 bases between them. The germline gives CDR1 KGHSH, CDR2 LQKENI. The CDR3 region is CASSEGTGMNTEAFF. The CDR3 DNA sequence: TGTGCCAGCTCAGAGGGCACAGGTATGAACACTGAAGCTTTCTTT.